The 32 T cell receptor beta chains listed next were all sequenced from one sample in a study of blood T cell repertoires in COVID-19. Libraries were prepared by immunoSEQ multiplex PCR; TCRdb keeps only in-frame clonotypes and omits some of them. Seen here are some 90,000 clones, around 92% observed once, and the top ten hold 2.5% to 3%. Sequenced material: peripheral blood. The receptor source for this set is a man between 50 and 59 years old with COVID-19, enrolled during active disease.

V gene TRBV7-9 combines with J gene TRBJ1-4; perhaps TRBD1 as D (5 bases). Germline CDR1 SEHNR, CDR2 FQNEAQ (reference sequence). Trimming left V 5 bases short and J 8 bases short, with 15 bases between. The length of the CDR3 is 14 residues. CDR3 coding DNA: TGTGCCAGCAGCGACAGTGGGAAAGGCGAAAAACTGTTTTTT. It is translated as CASSDSGKGEKLFF.

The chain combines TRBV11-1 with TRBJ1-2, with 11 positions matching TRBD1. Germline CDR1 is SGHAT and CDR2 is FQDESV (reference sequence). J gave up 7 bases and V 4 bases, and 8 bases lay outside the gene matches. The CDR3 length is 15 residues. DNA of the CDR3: TGTGCCAGCAGCTCTTCCTGGACAGGGGGCGCTGGCTACACCTTC. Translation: CASSSSWTGGAGYTF.

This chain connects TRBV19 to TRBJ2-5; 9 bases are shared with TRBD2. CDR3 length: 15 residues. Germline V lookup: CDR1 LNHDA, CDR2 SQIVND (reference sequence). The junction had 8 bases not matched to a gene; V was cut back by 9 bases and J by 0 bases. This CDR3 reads CASQVASGNQETQYF. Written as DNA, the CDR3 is TGTGCCAGCCAGGTGGCTAGCGGGAACCAAGAGACCCAGTACTTC. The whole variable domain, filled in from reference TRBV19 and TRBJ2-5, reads DGGITQSPKYLFRKEGQNVTLSCEQNLNHDAMYWYRQDPGQGLRLIYYSQIVNDFQKGDIAEGYSVSREKKESFPLTVTSAQKNPTAFYLCASQVASGNQETQYFGPGTRLLVL.

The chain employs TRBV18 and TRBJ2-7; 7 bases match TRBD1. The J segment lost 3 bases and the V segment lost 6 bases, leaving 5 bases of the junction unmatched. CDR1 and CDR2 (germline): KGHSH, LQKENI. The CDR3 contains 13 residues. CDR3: CASSLDRNYEQYF. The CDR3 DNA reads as TGTGCCAGCTCCCTGGACAGGAACTACGAGCAGTACTTC. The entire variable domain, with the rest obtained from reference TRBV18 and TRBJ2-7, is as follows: NAGVMQNPRHLVRRRGQEARLRCSPMKGHSHVYWYRQLPEEGLKFMVYLQKENIIDESGMPKERFSAEFPKEGPSILRIQQVVRGDSAAYFCASSLDRNYEQYFGPGTRLTVT.

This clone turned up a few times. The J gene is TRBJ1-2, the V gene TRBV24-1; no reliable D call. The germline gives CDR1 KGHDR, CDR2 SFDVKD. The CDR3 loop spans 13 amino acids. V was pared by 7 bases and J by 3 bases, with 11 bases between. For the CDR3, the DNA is TGTGCCACCAGGAGTTCCGCCGACTATGGCTACACCTTC. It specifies CATRSSADYGYTF.

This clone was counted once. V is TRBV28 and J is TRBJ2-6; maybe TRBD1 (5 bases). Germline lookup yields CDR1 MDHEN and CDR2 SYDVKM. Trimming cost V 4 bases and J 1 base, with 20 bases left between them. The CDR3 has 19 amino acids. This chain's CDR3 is CASSSIRTRSASGANVLTF. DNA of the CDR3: TGTGCCAGCAGTTCGATCCGGACACGCTCAGCGTCTGGGGCCAACGTCCTGACTTTC.

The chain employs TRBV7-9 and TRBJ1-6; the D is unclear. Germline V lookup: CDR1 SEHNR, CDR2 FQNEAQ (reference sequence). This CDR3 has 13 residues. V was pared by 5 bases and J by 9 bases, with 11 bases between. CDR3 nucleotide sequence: TGTGCCAGCAGCCCCAATCGAGGTTCACCCCTCCACTTT. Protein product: CASSPNRGSPLHF.

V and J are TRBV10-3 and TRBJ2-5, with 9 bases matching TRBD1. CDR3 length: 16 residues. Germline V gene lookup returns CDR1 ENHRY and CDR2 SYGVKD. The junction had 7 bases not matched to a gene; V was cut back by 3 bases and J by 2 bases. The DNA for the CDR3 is TGTGCCATCAGTGAACAGGGGGCGAAAGGACAAGAGACCCAGTACTTC. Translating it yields CAISEQGAKGQETQYF.

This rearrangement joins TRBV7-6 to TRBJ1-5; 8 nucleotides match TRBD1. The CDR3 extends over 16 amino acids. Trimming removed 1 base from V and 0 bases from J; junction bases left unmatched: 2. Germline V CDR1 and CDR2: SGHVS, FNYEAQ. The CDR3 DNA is TGTGCCAGCAGCTTAGGGACAGGGCATAGCAATCAGCCCCAGCATTTT. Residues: CASSLGTGHSNQPQHF.

DNA of the CDR3: TGTGCCAGCAGCTTGTTCGTCGTCCAAGAGACCCAGTACTTC. Its protein product is CASSLFVVQETQYF. The gene calls are TRBV11-3 and TRBJ2-5; D not certain. Trimming stripped 3 bases from V and 1 base from J, with 9 bases between. Germline V gene data show CDR1 as SGHNT and CDR2 as YENEEA. This CDR3 contains 14 residues.

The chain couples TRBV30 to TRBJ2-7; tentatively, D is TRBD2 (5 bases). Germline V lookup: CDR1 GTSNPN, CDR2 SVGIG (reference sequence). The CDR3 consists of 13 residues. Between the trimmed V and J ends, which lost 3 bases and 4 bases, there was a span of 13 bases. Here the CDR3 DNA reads TGTGCCTGGAGGTACGATAGAGGGTACGAGCAGTACTTC. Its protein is CAWRYDRGYEQYF.

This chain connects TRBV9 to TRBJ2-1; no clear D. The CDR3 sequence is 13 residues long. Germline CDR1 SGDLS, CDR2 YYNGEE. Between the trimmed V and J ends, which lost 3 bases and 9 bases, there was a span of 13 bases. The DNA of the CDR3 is TGTGCCAGCAGCGCCACCCTGCCGGGTGAGCAGTTCTTC. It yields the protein CASSATLPGEQFF.

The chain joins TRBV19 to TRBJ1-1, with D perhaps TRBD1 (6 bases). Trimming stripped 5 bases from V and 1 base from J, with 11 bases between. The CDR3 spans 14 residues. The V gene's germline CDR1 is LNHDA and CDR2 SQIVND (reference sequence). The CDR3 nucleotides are TGTGCCAGTAGTTTACGGACAGCGAACACTGAAGCTTTCTTT. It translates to CASSLRTANTEAFF.

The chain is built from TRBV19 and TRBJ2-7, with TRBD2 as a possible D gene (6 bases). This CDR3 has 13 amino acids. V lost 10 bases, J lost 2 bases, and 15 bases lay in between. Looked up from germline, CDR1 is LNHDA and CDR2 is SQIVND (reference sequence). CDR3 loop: CATSSGPPYEQYF. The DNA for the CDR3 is TGTGCCACCTCCAGCGGGCCCCCCTACGAGCAGTACTTC.

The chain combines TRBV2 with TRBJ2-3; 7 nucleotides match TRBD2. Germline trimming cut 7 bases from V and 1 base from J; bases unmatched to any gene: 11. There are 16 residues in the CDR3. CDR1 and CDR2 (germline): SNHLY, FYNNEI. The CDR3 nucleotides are TGTGCCAGCACAGAAGGCTGGGCGGGGGGCACAGATACGCAGTATTTT. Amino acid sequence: CASTEGWAGGTDTQYF.

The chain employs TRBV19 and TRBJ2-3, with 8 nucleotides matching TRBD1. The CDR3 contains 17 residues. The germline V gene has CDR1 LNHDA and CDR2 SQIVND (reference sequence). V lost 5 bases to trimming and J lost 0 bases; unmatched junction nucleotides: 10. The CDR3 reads CASSSPWTGTSTDTQYF. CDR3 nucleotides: TGTGCCAGTAGTTCCCCCTGGACAGGGACTAGCACAGATACGCAGTATTTT. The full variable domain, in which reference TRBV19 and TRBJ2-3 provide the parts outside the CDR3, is DGGITQSPKYLFRKEGQNVTLSCEQNLNHDAMYWYRQDPGQGLRLIYYSQIVNDFQKGDIAEGYSVSREKKESFPLTVTSAQKNPTAFYLCASSSPWTGTSTDTQYFGPGTRLTVL.

Written as DNA, the CDR3 is TGCGCCAGCAGCCGTGAACTAGCGTACACAGATACGCAGTATTTT. As protein: CASSRELAYTDTQYF. The chain uses TRBV4-1 and TRBJ2-3; TRBD2 aligns across 7 bases. The trim removed 4 bases at V and 2 bases at J, leaving 6 bases unmatched. CDR1 and CDR2 (germline): MGHRA, YSYEKL. CDR3 length: 15 residues.

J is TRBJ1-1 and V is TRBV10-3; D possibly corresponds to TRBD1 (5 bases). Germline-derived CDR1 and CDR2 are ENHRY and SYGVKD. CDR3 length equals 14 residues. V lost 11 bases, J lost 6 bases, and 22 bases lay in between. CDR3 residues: CAAGSGGVYAEAFF. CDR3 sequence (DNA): TGTGCCGCAGGGTCGGGGGGGGTTTACGCTGAAGCTTTCTTT.

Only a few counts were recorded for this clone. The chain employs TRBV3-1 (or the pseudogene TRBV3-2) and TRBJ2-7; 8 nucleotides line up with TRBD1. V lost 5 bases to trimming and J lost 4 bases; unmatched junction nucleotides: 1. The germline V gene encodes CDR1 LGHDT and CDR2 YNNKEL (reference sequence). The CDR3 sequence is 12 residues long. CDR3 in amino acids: CASSTGGYEQYF. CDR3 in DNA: TGTGCCAGCAGCACAGGGGGGTACGAGCAGTACTTC.

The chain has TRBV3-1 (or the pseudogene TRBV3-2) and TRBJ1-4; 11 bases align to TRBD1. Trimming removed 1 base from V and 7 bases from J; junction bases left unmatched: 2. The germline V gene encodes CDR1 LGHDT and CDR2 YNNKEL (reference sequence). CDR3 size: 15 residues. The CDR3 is CASSQGDRGGEKLFF. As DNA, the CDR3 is TGTGCCAGCAGCCAAGGGGACAGGGGGGGTGAAAAACTGTTTTTT.

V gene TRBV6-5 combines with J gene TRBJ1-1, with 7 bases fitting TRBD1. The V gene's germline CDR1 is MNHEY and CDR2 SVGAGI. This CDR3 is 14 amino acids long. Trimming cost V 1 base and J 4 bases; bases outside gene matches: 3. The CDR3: CASSYLGQRTEAFF. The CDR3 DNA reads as TGTGCCAGCAGTTACTTGGGACAGCGCACTGAAGCTTTCTTT.

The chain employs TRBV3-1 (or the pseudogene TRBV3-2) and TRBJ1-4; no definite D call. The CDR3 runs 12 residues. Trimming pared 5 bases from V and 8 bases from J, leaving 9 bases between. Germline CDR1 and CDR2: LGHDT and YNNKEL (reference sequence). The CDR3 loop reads CASSRAGEKLFF. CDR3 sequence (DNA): TGTGCCAGCAGCAGGGCGGGAGAAAAACTGTTTTTT.

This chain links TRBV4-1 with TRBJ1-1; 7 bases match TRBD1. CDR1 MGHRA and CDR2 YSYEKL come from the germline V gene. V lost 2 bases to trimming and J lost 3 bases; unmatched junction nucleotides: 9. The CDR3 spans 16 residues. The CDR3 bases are TGCGCCAGCAGCCAACTCGGAAGGGGGCGCGACACTGAAGCTTTCTTT. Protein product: CASSQLGRGRDTEAFF.

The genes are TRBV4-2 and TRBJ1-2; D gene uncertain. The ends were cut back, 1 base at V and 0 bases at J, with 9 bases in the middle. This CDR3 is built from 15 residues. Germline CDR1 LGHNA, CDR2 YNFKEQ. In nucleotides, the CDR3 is TGTGCCAGCAGCCAAGGCCCGACTCCTAACTATGGCTACACCTTC. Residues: CASSQGPTPNYGYTF.

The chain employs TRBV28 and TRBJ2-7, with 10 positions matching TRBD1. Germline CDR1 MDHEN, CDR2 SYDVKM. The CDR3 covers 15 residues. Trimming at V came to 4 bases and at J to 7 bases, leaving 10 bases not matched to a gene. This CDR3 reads CASSSPRQGAGEQYF. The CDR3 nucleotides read TGTGCCAGCAGTTCCCCCCGACAGGGGGCAGGGGAGCAGTACTTC.

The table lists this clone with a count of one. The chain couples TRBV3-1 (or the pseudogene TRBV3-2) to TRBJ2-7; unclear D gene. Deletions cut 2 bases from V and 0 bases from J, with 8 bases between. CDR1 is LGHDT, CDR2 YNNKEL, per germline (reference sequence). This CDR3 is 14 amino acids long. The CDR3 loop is CASSQQFLSYEQYF. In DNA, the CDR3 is TGTGCCAGCAGCCAACAGTTCCTCTCCTACGAGCAGTACTTC.

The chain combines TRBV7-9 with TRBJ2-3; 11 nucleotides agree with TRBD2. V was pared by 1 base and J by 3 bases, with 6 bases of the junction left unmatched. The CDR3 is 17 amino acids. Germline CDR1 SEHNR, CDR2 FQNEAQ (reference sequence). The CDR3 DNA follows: TGTGCCAGCAGCTTAGGCATAGCGGGGGGGCGGACAGATACGCAGTATTTT. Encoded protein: CASSLGIAGGRTDTQYF.

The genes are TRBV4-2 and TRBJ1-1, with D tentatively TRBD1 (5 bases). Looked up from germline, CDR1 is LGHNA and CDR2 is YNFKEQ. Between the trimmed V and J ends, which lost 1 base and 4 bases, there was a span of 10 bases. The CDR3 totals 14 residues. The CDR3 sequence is CASSQGGTSTEAFF. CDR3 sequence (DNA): TGTGCCAGCAGCCAAGGGGGCACGAGCACTGAAGCTTTCTTT.

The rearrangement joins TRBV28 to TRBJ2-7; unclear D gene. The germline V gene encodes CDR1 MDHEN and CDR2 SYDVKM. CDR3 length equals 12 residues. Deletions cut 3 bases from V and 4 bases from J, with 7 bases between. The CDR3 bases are TGTGCCAGCAGTTTGGCAAGTTACGAGCAGTACTTC. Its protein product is CASSLASYEQYF.

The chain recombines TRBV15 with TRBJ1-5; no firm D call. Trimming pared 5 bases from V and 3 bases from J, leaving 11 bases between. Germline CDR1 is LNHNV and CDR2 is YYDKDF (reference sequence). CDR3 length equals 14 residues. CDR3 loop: CATSERRFNQPQHF. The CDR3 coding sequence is TGTGCCACCAGCGAGAGGAGATTCAATCAGCCCCAGCATTTT.

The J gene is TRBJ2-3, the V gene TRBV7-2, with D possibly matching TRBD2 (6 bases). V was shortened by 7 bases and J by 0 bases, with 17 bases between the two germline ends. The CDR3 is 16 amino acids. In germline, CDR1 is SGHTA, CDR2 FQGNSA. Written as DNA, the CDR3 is TGTGCCAGCAACCACGTCCGGGACTCCAGCACAGATACGCAGTATTTT. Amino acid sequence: CASNHVRDSSTDTQYF.

Here the CDR3 reads CASIWDTNTEAFF. In DNA form, the CDR3 reads TGTGCCAGCATCTGGGACACCAACACTGAAGCTTTCTTT. This rearrangement joins TRBV7-3 to TRBJ1-1; D is possibly TRBD1 (6 bases). Germline V gene sequence: CDR1 SGHTA, CDR2 FQGTGA. The CDR3 has 13 amino acids. Trimming cost V 7 bases and J 2 bases, with 11 bases left between them.